The following is a TCR beta chain sequence with its context. The antigen it recognizes is unknown. Qualities for individual bases were not recorded, and no much larger clone is one base off. The sample is drawn from a study of T cell repertoires in aging, cancer and after chemotherapy (dated by TCRdb to about 2019). Regarding the study in general: Donors were distributed across six age groups ranging from 30 or younger to 70 or older, with at least three individuals included per group. Control TCR repertoires from healthy donors were recorded over several months to years, and clear clonal overlap was observed across re-sampling. The complete dataset included some 10 million TCR reads. To look at immunoaging and at how T cells reconstitute after chemotherapy, the study profiled TCR beta repertoires in peripheral blood from both healthy donors and cancer patients. The cohort comprised 220 or so cancer patients, 94 with hematological and 110 to 140 with solid cancers, plus 95 healthy donors as a reference group.

Rearranged TRB sequences spanning V, D and J segments were amplified by multiplex touch-down PCR using a mixed TRB-A/B primer pool. Illumina adapters and sample indices were attached to the amplicons in two consecutive PCR reactions using Phusion HS II polymerase. The amplicons were purified from gel with the NucleoSpin Gel and PCR Clean-up kit and then assessed with Qubit and an Agilent 2100 Bioanalyzer. Sequencing of the libraries was done on an Illumina MiSeq with paired-end, single-indexed 600-cycle runs. The original pipeline was this. TRB sequences were processed with MiXCR versions 2.12 and 3.0.5. Each unique CDR3 nucleotide sequence counted as one clone, and only productive sequences with at least two reads were retained. The repertoire metrics were Shannon diversity, evenness, clonality (calculated as one minus evenness), and diversity profiles parameterized by alpha from 0 to 5. The IGoR algorithm was used to calculate generation probabilities of clones in the paired pre- and post-chemotherapy samples. The public reads were run again by TCRdb, first through fastp at Q25 and then through MiXCR, and only productive beta chains were kept. Merged by CDR3 protein, the rows form single entries marked with the most common genes and DNA. The V and J calls were determined by TCRdb, not by the authors. The sample table lists some 7,000 distinct CDR3 sequences, 40% to 45% of them with a count of one. 14% to 15% of the sample is taken by the ten largest.

TCR beta rearrangements were amplified from genomic DNA isolated from peripheral blood, not from sorted cells or RNA. Study-wide conclusions, independent of this receptor: In both cancer cohorts, median generation probability rose over the chemotherapy interval, which suggests that the repertoire was reconstituted through rebound thymic output. Compared with age-matched healthy donors, untreated patients with either hematological or solid cancers had significantly lower TCR diversity in the blood along with higher clonality. Declining TCR diversity with age in healthy donors was mainly explained by loss of richness; in cancer patients, loss of evenness also contributed. The authors noted that the repertoire data do not allow conclusions about immunological memory after chemotherapy.

The TCR was taken from a human donor in good health. Sequenced sample: blood.

The nucleotides are TGTGCCAGCAGCTTAGGTTTCAGCCACCCCTACGAGCAGTACTTC. Its protein product is CASSLGFSHPYEQYF. The V and J genes are TRBV13 and TRBJ2-7, with the D gene not confidently named. The CDR3 runs 15 residues from the cysteine to the phenylalanine. Left in the record is the CDR3 DNA by itself, 45 bases read in frame from the first base. The germline V gene (reference sequence) yields PRHDT for CDR1 and FYEKMQ for CDR2. V is clipped by 0 bases and J by 2 bases, and the sequence between their germline boundaries is 11 bases long.